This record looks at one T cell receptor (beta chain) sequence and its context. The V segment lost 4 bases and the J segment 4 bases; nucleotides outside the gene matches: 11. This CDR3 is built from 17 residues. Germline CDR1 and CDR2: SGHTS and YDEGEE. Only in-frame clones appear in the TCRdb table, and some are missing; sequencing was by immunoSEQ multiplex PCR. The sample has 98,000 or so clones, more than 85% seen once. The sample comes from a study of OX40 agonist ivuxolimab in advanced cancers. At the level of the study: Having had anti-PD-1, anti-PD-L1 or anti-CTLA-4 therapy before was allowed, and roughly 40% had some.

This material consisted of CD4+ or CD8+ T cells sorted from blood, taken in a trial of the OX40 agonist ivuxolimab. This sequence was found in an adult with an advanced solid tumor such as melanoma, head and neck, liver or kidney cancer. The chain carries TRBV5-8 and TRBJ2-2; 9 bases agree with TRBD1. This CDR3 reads CASSAYTGGSGTGELFF. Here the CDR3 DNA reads TGTGCCAGCAGCGCGTATACAGGGGGCTCGGGCACCGGGGAGCTGTTTTTT.